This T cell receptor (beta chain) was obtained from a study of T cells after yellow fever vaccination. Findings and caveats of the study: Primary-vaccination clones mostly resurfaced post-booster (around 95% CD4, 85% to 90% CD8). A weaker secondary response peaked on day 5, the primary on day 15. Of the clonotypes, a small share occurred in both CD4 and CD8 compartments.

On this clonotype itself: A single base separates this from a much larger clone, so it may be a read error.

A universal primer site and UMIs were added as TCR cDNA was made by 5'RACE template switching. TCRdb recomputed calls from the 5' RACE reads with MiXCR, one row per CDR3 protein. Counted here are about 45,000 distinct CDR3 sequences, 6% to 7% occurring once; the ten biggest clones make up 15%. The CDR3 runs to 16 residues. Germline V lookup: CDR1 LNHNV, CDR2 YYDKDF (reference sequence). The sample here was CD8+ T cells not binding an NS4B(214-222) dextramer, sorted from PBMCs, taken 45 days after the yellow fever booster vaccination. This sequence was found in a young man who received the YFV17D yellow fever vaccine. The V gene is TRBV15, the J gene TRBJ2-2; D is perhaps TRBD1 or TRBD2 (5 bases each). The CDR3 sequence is CATSSFRDMGAGALFF. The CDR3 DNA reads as TGTGCCACCAGCTCTTTCAGGGATATGGGCGCCGGGGCGCTGTTTTTT.